This passage covers 22 T cell receptor beta chains from one sample sequenced in a study of T cells in Graves' hyperthyroidism and ophthalmopathy. TCR beta CDR3 regions were amplified from RNA. In the first-round RT-PCR of the TCR CDR3, the HTBI primer set was used. TCRdb fed the multiplex PCR reads into MiXCR, producing one record per CDR3 protein. Among nearly 600,000 distinct CDR3 sequences listed, roughly 14% were seen once. What was sequenced was blood. All receptors come from a woman aged 25 to 45 with Graves' hyperthyroidism that later progressed to Graves' ophthalmopathy.

This clonotype was seen ten or more times. The rearrangement joins TRBV11-2 to TRBJ1-2, with D maybe TRBD1 (6 bases). Germline V gene sequence: CDR1 SGHAT, CDR2 FQNNGV. The V and J ends lost 3 bases and 7 bases respectively, with 9 bases between them. This CDR3 has 12 amino acids. The CDR3 region is CASSFSGAGYTF. In nucleotides, the CDR3 is TGTGCCAGCAGCTTTTCAGGGGCTGGCTACACCTTC.

This clonotype was seen repeatedly, ten times or more. The chain has TRBV7-9 and TRBJ2-3; possibly TRBD2 for D (7 bases). Trimming took 5 bases from V and 2 from J, leaving 17 bases between them. The CDR3 has 16 residues. Germline loops: CDR1 SEHNR, CDR2 FQNEAQ (reference sequence). In DNA, the CDR3 is TGTGCCAGCAGCCAAGGGGGGGGACTCCTCACAGATACGCAGTATTTT. Translating it yields CASSQGGGLLTDTQYF.

With respect to this clonotype: A much larger clonotype is one base distant, so this may be a read error. The chain recombines TRBV6-1 with TRBJ2-2; tentative D call: TRBD2 (5 bases). The CDR3 totals 16 residues. Trimming took 4 bases from V and 6 from J, leaving 18 bases between them. CDR1 MNHNS and CDR2 SASEGT come from the germline V gene. CDR3 residues: CASSGLRGSLAGELFF. The CDR3 region has the DNA TGTGCCAGCAGTGGACTTCGGGGAAGTTTGGCCGGGGAGCTGTTTTTT.

This clonotype has ten or more counts. The V call is TRBV6-2 or TRBV6-3, the J call TRBJ2-7; 7 bases fit TRBD1. Germline values: CDR1 MNHEY, CDR2 SVGEGT. V shed 1 base and J 3 bases; nucleotides not matched to a gene: 3. This CDR3 has 14 amino acids. The CDR3: CASSYLDRFYEQYF. The DNA of the CDR3 is TGTGCCAGCAGTTACTTGGACAGGTTCTACGAGCAGTACTTC.

This clonotype came up many times. V usage is TRBV5-5 and J usage is TRBJ2-1; D is unresolved. Germline V gene sequence: CDR1 SGHKS, CDR2 YYEKEE (reference sequence). The CDR3 consists of 12 residues. Trimming pared 0 bases from V and 9 bases from J, leaving 7 bases between. The CDR3 DNA is TGTGCCAGCAGCTTGGTACTGGGTGAGCAGTTCTTC. Translating it yields CASSLVLGEQFF.

This clonotype was detected a few times. This chain joins TRBV14 and TRBJ1-3; D is undetermined. Looked up from germline, CDR1 is SGHDN and CDR2 is FVKESK. The CDR3 is 13 amino acids. With 1 base removed from V and 5 bases from J, the gap between germline ends came to 6 bases. CDR3 in DNA: TGTGCCAGCAGCCAAGGAGGTAGAAACACCATATATTTT. Amino acid sequence: CASSQGGRNTIYF.

This clonotype was detected ten times or more. The chain combines TRBV6-1 with TRBJ2-5; TRBD1 matches at 8 bases. Looked up from germline, CDR1 is MNHNS and CDR2 is SASEGT. V was clipped by 11 bases and J by 2 bases; unmatched bases: 16. The CDR3 extends over 16 amino acids. The CDR3 DNA follows: TGTGCCTCAGCCTCCCTGTGGGACAGGTATCAAGAGACCCAGTACTTC. It translates to CASASLWDRYQETQYF.

In the case of this clonotype: One end of the junction fails to match germline, which may point to a read error. The chain links TRBV11-3 to TRBJ2-1, with 8 bases that match TRBD2. Germline V CDR1 and CDR2: SGHNT, YENEEA. The CDR3 length is 16 residues. CDR3 sequence reads: CAGRMTSGSVYNEQFF. In DNA form, the CDR3 reads TGTGCCGGCAGGATGACGAGCGGGAGTGTCTACAATGAGCAGTTCTTC.

This clonotype occurred many times. The chain employs TRBV2 and TRBJ2-2; 7 bases align to TRBD1. The germline V gene has CDR1 SNHLY and CDR2 FYNNEI. With 7 bases clipped from V and 4 bases from J, the junction kept 6 bases outside the gene matches. CDR3 length equals 14 residues. The CDR3 coding sequence is TGTGCCAGCAAGGGGACAGAGACCACCGGGGAGCTGTTTTTT. It specifies CASKGTETTGELFF.

This clonotype was seen ten or more times. Here the CDR3 DNA reads TGTGCCAGCAGCCCCGAAGGGCCAGGTTCAAAACTGTTTTTT. It codes for CASSPEGPGSKLFF. The chain is built from TRBV7-9 and TRBJ1-4; D is ambiguous. V gave up 5 bases and J gave up 10 bases, with 17 bases separating them. This CDR3 has 14 amino acids. Germline CDR1 is SEHNR and CDR2 is FQNEAQ (reference sequence).

This clonotype was counted many times. CDR3 sequence (DNA): TGCGCCAGCAGCTTGGATGGGGAAACCGGGGAGCTGTTTTTT. This gives the protein CASSLDGETGELFF. The chain links TRBV5-1 to TRBJ2-2; D not resolved. Germline V gene sequence: CDR1 SGHRS, CDR2 YFSETQ. Trimming took 0 bases from V and 5 from J, leaving 8 bases between them. CDR3 length: 14 residues. Combining the CDR3 with reference TRBV5-1 and TRBJ2-2 gives the whole variable domain KAGVTQTPRYLIKTRGQQVTLSCSPISGHRSVSWYQQTPGQGLQFLFEYFSETQRNKGNFPGRFSGRQFSNSRSEMNVSTLELGDSALYLCASSLDGETGELFFGEGSRLTVL.

As concerns this clonotype: Relative to the germline gene, one junction end is altered; a read error may explain this. The chain couples TRBV6-5 to TRBJ2-1, with 14 bases aligning to TRBD2. The germline CDR1 and CDR2 sequences are MNHEY and SVGAGI. The CDR3 has 14 residues. The CDR3, as DNA: TGTGCCAGCAGTTTGGGGACTAGCGGGAGTCAGACACTCTTC. This encodes CASSLGTSGSQTLF.

This clonotype was detected ten times or more. This chain uses TRBV3-1 with TRBJ1-1; no clear D gene. The CDR3 is 16 residues long. V lost 0 bases, J lost 1 base, and 12 bases lay in between. Germline lookup yields CDR1 LGHDT and CDR2 YNNKEL (reference sequence). The CDR3 DNA reads as TGTGCCAGCAGCCAAGATGGTGCAGTTTCGAACACTGAAGCTTTCTTT. This sequence encodes CASSQDGAVSNTEAFF. Full variable domain (rest looked up from reference TRBV3-1 and TRBJ1-1): DTAVSQTPKYLVTQMGNDKSIKCEQNLGHDTMYWYKQDSKKFLKIMFSYNNKELIINETVPNRFSPKSPDKAHLNLHINSLELGDSAVYFCASSQDGAVSNTEAFFGQGTRLTVV.

There are many counts of this clonotype. The chain links TRBV9 to TRBJ2-6, with 7 nucleotides matching TRBD2. The CDR3 consists of 14 residues. Germline V gives CDR1 SGDLS, CDR2 YYNGEE. V was clipped by 0 bases and J by 13 bases; unmatched bases: 7. The CDR3 bases are TGTGCCAGCAGCGTAGAATCGGGAGGCCCGGTCCTGACTTTC. This encodes CASSVESGGPVLTF.

This clonotype was recorded at least ten times. The gene calls are TRBV7-9 and TRBJ1-5, with 7 bases aligning to TRBD1. The CDR3 is 12 amino acids. The V gene's germline CDR1 is SEHNR and CDR2 FQNEAQ (reference sequence). Germline trimming cut 5 bases from V and 7 bases from J; bases unmatched to any gene: 2. CDR3 DNA: TGTGCCAGCAGCGACAGGGACCAGCCCCAGCATTTT. Translation: CASSDRDQPQHF.

This clonotype was seen a few times. The chain has TRBV11-3 and TRBJ1-2; a possible D gene is TRBD1 (5 bases). The ends were cut back, 3 bases at V and 12 bases at J, with 23 bases in the middle. This CDR3 is 15 amino acids long. Germline V gene sequence: CDR1 SGHNT, CDR2 YENEEA. The CDR3 reads CASSLGESLWRGHTF. DNA for the CDR3: TGTGCCAGCAGCTTGGGGGAGAGCCTGTGGAGGGGCCACACCTTC.

In its sample, this clonotype was seen many times. The chain has TRBV28 and TRBJ1-6; maybe TRBD1 (6 bases). The CDR3 length is 16 residues. Germline CDR1 reads MDHEN; CDR2 reads SYDVKM. V was clipped by 6 bases and J by 7 bases, with 19 bases between them. Written as DNA, the CDR3 is TGTGCCAGCAGATTCACCCCCGGGACACGGAATTCACCCCTCCACTTT. Its protein is CASRFTPGTRNSPLHF.

This rearrangement joins TRBV7-2 to TRBJ2-7; D is undetermined. Trimming left V 3 bases short and J 5 bases short, with 11 bases between. Germline V gene sequence: CDR1 SGHTA, CDR2 FQGNSA. The CDR3 is 13 residues long. CDR3 DNA: TGTGCCAGCAGCTTTGGGATTTCCCACGAGCAGTACTTC. Translating it yields CASSFGISHEQYF. Supplemented by reference TRBV7-2 and TRBJ2-7, the full variable domain reads GAGVSQSPSNKVTEKGKDVELRCDPISGHTALYWYRQSLGQGLEFLIYFQGNSAPDKSGLPSDRFSAERTGGSVSTLTIQRTQQEDSAVYLCASSFGISHEQYFGPGTRLTVT.

This clonotype was observed a few times. The V gene is TRBV7-3, the J gene TRBJ1-6; no reliable D call. The CDR3 contains 18 residues. Germline CDR1 reads SGHTA; CDR2 reads FQGTGA. The V end was cut by 6 bases, the J end by 0 bases, with 18 bases between. CDR3 amino acids: CASSYPYKFSSYNSPLHF. The CDR3 nucleotides are TGTGCCAGCAGTTACCCTTACAAGTTTTCCTCCTATAATTCACCCCTCCACTTT.

Points on this clonotype: This could be a read error, since a much larger clone is one nucleotide away. A read error is likely, as this CDR3 ends without the conserved phenylalanine or tryptophan. The CDR3 DNA is TGTGCCAGCAGTTACTCGGGGCTGGATGGCTACACCCTC. Translated: CASSYSGLDGYTL. The gene calls are TRBV6-5 and TRBJ1-2; perhaps TRBD1 as D (5 bases). Trimming took off 0 bases at V and 6 bases at J, with 8 bases between the two ends. The germline V gene encodes CDR1 MNHEY and CDR2 SVGAGI. This CDR3 contains 13 residues.

There are many counts of this clonotype. The V gene is TRBV5-6, the J gene TRBJ2-1; D uncertain. With 1 base removed from V and 5 bases from J, the gap between germline ends came to 16 bases. The CDR3 runs 16 residues. Germline V gene data show CDR1 as SGHDT and CDR2 as YYEEEE. The CDR3 spells CASSLSMPITNNEQFF. The DNA of the CDR3 is TGTGCCAGCAGCTTGTCGATGCCCATAACTAACAATGAGCAGTTCTTC. Full variable domain (rest looked up from reference TRBV5-6 and TRBJ2-1): DAGVTQSPTHLIKTRGQQVTLRCSPKSGHDTVSWYQQALGQGPQFIFQYYEEEERQRGNFPDRFSGHQFPNYSSELNVNALLLGDSALYLCASSLSMPITNNEQFFGPGTRLTVL.

A remark on this clonotype: Sequence at one end of the junction differs from germline and may be a read error. The chain links TRBV19 to TRBJ2-4; 8 bases agree with TRBD1. The length of the CDR3 is 16 residues. The germline gives CDR1 LNHDA, CDR2 SQIVND (reference sequence). The CDR3 region is CVSNPRTGPLQNIQYF. CDR3 in DNA: TGTGTCAGTAACCCTCGGACAGGGCCCCTCCAAAACATTCAGTACTTC.